This T cell receptor beta chain was recorded in a study of blood T cell repertoires in COVID-19. Method: immunoSEQ multiplex PCR; TCRdb's copy keeps in-frame clones and lacks some. The sample includes around 41,000 clones, roughly 90% of them seen just once. The CDR3 contains 15 residues. V gave up 3 bases and J gave up 6 bases; unmatched junction bases: 8. Germline CDR1 is DFQATT and CDR2 is SNEGSKA (reference sequence). The specimen was peripheral blood. The gene calls are TRBV20-1 and TRBJ1-6; 7 nucleotides line up with TRBD1. The sequence was collected from a human donor in a cohort sampled during active COVID-19. CDR3: CSASGLGGPNSPLHF. In nucleotides, the CDR3 is TGCAGTGCTAGTGGGCTAGGGGGCCCTAATTCACCCCTCCACTTT.